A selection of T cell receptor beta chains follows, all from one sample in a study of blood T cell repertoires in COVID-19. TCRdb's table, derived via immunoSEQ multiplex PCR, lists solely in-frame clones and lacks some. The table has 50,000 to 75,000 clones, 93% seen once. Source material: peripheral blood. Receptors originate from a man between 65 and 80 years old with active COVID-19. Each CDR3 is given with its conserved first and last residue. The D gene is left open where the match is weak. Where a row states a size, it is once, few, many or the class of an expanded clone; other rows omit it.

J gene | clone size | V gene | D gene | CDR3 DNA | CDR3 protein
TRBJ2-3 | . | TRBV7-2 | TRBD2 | TGTGCCAGCAGCCGCCGTTCCCGGGGGGGCCTACGTCCAGATACGCAGTATTTT | CASSRRSRGGLRPDTQYF
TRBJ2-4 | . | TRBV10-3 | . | TGTGCCACCCTGGAGCGAGCCAAAAACATTCAGTACTTC | CATLERAKNIQYF
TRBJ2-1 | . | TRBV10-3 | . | TGTGCCATCAGTGATACGAGGAATGAGCAGTTCTTC | CAISDTRNEQFF
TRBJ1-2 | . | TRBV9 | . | TGTGCCAGCAGCGTAGGGCCAGGGACTAACTATGGCTACACCTTC | CASSVGPGTNYGYTF
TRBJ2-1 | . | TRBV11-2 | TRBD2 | TGTGCCAGCAGCTTAGTCCGCCGCGGGGGGGCCTTAGGAGAGCAGTTCTTC | CASSLVRRGGALGEQFF
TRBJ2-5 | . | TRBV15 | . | TGTGCCACCAGCAGAGATACCGGTCGGGAGATCCGGGAGACCCAGTACTTC | CATSRDTGREIRETQYF
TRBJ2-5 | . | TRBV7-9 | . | TGTGCCAGCAGCCTACTCGGGGAGACCCAGTACTTC | CASSLLGETQYF
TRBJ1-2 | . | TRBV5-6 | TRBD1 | TGTGCCAGCAGCTCGGGACAGGGGGGCTATGGCTACACCTTC | CASSSGQGGYGYTF
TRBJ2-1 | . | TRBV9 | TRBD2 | TGTGCCAGCAGCGTATCCGGGACTAGTAGATTTGCGTTCTTC | CASSVSGTSRFAFF
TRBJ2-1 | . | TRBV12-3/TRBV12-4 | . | TGTGCCAGCAGCCTCACACGGAGGGTGCAGTTCTTC | CASSLTRRVQFF
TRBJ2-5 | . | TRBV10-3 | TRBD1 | TGTGCCACCGGGACAGGGCAACAAGAGACCCAGTACTTC | CATGTGQQETQYF
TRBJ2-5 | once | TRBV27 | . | TGTGCCAGCAGTGGACAGCAAGAGACCCAGTACTTC | CASSGQQETQYF
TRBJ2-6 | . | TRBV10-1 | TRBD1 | TGCGCCAGCAGTGAGTGCCGGGACAGGAACTCTGGGGCCAACGTCCTGACTTTC | CASSECRDRNSGANVLTF
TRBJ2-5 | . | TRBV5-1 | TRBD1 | TGCGCCAGCAGCGTCCGGGACAGGGGTTTTCGAGAGACCCAGTACTTC | CASSVRDRGFRETQYF
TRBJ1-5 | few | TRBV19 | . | TGTGCCAGTAGTTCTGAACAGTATAGCAATCAGCCCCAGCATTTT | CASSSEQYSNQPQHF
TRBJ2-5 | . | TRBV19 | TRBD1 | TGTGCCAGTAGCAATTTGGGACAGGGCGACCTCTGGGCGGTAGAGACCCAGTACTTC | CASSNLGQGDLWAVETQYF